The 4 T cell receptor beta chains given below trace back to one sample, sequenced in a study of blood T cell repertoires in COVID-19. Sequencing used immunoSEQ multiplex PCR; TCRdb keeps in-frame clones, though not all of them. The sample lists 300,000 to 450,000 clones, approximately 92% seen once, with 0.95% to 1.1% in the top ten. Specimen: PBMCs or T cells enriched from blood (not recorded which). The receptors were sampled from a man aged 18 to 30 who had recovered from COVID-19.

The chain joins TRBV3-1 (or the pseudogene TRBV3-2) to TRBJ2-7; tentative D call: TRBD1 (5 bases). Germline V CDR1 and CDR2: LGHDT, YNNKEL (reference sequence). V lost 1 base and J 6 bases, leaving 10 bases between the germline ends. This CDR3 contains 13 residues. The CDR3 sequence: CASSQVGRAEQYF. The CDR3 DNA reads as TGTGCCAGCAGCCAAGTGGGCAGGGCCGAGCAGTACTTC.

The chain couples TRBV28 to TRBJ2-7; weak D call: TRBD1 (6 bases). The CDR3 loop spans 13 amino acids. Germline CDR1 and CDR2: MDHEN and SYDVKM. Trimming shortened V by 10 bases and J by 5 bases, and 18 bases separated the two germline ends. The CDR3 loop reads CATRKGQDHEQYF. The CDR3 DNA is TGTGCCACCCGAAAGGGACAAGACCACGAGCAGTACTTC.

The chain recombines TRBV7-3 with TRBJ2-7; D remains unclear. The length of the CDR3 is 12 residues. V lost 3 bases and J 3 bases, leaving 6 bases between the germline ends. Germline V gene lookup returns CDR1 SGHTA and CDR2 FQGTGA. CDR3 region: CASSFLYYEQYF. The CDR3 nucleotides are TGTGCCAGCAGCTTTTTATACTACGAGCAGTACTTC.

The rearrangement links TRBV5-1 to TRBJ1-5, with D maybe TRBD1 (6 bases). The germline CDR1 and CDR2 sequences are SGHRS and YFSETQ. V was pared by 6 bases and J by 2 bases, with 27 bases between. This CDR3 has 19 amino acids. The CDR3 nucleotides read TGCGCCAGCACTCTAACCGACCTACATTGGACAGTTGGCAATCAGCCCCAGCATTTT. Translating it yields CASTLTDLHWTVGNQPQHF.